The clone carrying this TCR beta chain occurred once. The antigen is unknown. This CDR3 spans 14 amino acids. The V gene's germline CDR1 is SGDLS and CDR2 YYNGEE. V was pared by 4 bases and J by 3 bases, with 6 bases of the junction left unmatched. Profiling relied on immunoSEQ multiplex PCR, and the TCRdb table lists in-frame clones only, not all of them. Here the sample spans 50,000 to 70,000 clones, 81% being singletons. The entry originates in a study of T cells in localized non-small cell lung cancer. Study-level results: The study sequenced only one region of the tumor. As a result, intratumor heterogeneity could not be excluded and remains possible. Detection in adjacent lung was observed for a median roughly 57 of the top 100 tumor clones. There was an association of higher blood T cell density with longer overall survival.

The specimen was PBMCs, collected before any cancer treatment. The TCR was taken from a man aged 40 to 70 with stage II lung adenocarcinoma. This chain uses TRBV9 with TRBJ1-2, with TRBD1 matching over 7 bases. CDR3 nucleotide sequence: TGTGCCAGCAGCCCGTCGACAGGGCACTATGGCTACACCTTC. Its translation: CASSPSTGHYGYTF.